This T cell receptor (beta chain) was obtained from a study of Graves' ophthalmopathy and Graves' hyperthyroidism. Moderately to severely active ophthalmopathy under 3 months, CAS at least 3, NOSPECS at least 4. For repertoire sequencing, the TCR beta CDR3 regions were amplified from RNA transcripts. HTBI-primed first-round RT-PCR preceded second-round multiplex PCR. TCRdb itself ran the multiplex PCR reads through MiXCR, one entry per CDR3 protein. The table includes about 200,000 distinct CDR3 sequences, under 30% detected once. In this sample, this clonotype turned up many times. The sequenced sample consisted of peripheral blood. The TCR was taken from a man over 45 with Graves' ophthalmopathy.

In DNA, the CDR3 is TGTGCCAGCAGTGGGGGTGGTCGCGGGGAGCTGTTTTTT. This sequence encodes CASSGGGRGELFF. V is TRBV2 and J is TRBJ2-2; D unclear. Germline V gene data show CDR1 as SNHLY and CDR2 as FYNNEI. The CDR3 spans 13 residues. V lost 4 bases to trimming and J lost 7 bases, with 10 bases between them.